Listed below are T cell receptor beta chains from one sample, sequenced in a study of OX40 agonist ivuxolimab in advanced cancers. Libraries were prepared by immunoSEQ multiplex PCR; TCRdb keeps only in-frame clonotypes and omits some of them. The data show roughly 70,000 clones, approximately 78% seen once. This specimen consisted of CD4+ or CD8+ T cells sorted from blood, obtained in a trial of the OX40 agonist ivuxolimab. The receptor source for this set is an adult with an advanced solid tumor such as melanoma, head and neck, liver or kidney cancer. The CDR3 runs from the conserved cysteine through the conserved F or W. D genes are given only for firm matches. Rows give clone size only sometimes, using once, few, many, or a class for an expanded clone.

V,size,J,D,CDR3,DNA
TRBV23-1,NA,TRBJ2-2,NA,CASRQPLGAAYTGELFF,TGCGCCAGCAGACAACCCCTCGGGGCAGCGTACACCGGGGAGCTGTTTTTT
TRBV28,NA,TRBJ1-2,NA,CASSINYGYTF,TGTGCCAGTTCCATTAACTATGGCTACACCTTC
TRBV2,NA,TRBJ2-2,NA,CASSEVRVTGELFF,TGTGCCAGCAGTGAAGTTCGGGTGACCGGGGAGCTGTTTTTT
TRBV28,few,TRBJ2-7,TRBD2,CASSLGGGSSYEQYF,TGTGCCAGCAGTTTGGGGGGGGGAAGCTCCTACGAGCAGTACTTC
TRBV5-1,NA,TRBJ2-5,NA,CASSLEGRGLGETQYF,TGCGCCAGCAGCTTGGAAGGTCGGGGGCTAGGGGAGACCCAGTACTTC
TRBV7-6,NA,TRBJ1-1,NA,CASSLAPGAGTEAFF,TGTGCCAGCAGCTTAGCTCCAGGGGCGGGTACTGAAGCTTTCTTT
TRBV10-1,NA,TRBJ1-2,NA,CASPRSGGRYGYTF,TGCGCCAGCCCACGGTCGGGGGGGAGGTATGGCTACACCTTC
TRBV9,few,TRBJ1-1,NA,CASSVAGVNTEAFF,TGTGCCAGCAGCGTAGCAGGGGTTAACACTGAAGCTTTCTTT
TRBV2,few,TRBJ2-5,TRBD2,CASSEARGGGETQYF,TGTGCCAGCAGTGAAGCCCGGGGGGGCGGAGAGACCCAGTACTTC
TRBV25-1,NA,TRBJ2-3,NA,CASSEWDGFRGDTQYF,TGTGCCAGCAGTGAATGGGACGGGTTCCGAGGAGATACGCAGTATTTT
TRBV6-5,NA,TRBJ1-4,NA,CASSYLWTTNEKLFF,TGTGCCAGCAGTTACTTGTGGACAACTAATGAAAAACTGTTTTTT
TRBV7-2,NA,TRBJ2-1,NA,CASSFLNEQFF,TGTGCCAGCAGCTTTCTAAATGAGCAGTTCTTC
TRBV6-6,NA,TRBJ2-7,NA,CASSYADIYEQYF,TGTGCCAGCAGTTATGCGGACATCTACGAGCAGTACTTC
TRBV7-9,few,TRBJ1-6,NA,CASSLMTGGGSPLHF,TGTGCCAGCAGCTTAATGACAGGTGGGGGTTCACCCCTCCACTTT
TRBV7-9,NA,TRBJ2-1,NA,CASSPQFF,TGTGCCAGCAGCCCGCAGTTCTTC
TRBV30,NA,TRBJ2-1,NA,CAWNAGSSYNEQFF,TGTGCCTGGAACGCGGGAAGCTCCTACAATGAGCAGTTCTTC